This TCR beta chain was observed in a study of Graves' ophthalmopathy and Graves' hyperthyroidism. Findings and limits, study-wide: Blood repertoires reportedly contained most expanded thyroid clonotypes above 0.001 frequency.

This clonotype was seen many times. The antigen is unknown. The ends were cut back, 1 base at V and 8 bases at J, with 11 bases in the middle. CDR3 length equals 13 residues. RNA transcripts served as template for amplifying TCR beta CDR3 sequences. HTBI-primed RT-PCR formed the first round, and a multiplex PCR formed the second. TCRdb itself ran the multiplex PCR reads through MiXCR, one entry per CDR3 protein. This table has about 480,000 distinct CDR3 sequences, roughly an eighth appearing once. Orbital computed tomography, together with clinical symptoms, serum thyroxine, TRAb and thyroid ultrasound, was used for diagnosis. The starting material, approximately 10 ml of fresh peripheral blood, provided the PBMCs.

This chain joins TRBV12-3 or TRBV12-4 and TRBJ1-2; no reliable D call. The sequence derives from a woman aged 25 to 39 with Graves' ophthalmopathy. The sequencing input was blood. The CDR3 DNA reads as TGTGCCAGCAGTTTAGATGGAGGCGCGGGCTACACCTTC. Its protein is CASSLDGGAGYTF.